The T cell receptor beta chain described here comes from a study of post-analysis software for immune sequencing data. V shed 7 bases and J 4 bases; nucleotides not matched to a gene: 5. CDR1 and CDR2 from the germline V gene are SNHLY and FYNNEI. The CDR3 totals 14 residues. Study findings and constraints: Included in a set of a few TRBV segments more frequent in patients than controls were TRBV5-6, TRBV5-1 and TRBV20-1.

About this clonotype: No antigen is known for it.

Tagging with unique molecular identifiers was a feature of the TCR beta cDNA libraries. A single record per CDR3 protein comes from TCRdb applying MiXCR to the PCR reads. The profile shows hundreds of thousands of distinct CDR3 sequences, about 60% of them singletons. What was sequenced was blood. The chain recombines TRBV2 with TRBJ2-3; TRBD2 aligns across 10 bases. This receptor was taken from a girl aged 2-10 years with multiple sclerosis. The CDR3 region has the DNA TGTGCCAGCATCCCCCTAGCGGGGGCAGATACGCAGTATTTT. This encodes CASIPLAGADTQYF.